This T cell receptor (beta chain) appears in the sequencing data of a study of shared clonotypes between healthy human individuals (dated by TCRdb to 2019 to 2021). For context, the study as a whole: The cohort included three men and a couple of women between 18 and 49 years of age. For each donor, three plates each were used for CD4 naive and CD4 memory, two plates were used for CD8 naive, and one plate was used for CD8 memory. Blood TCR repertoires of roughly five healthy adults were deeply sequenced to estimate repertoire size and the extent of clonotype sharing between individuals. Libraries were prepared and TCR repertoires were sequenced by different laboratories using diverse techniques, in order to increase sequencing depth and limit assay-specific biases. Leukapheresis yielded between about 0.85 and 9.5 billion PBMCs per donor. Points the paper makes about the study in general: The small number of donors limited the genetic and exposure-history diversity represented. Sampling was restricted to blood, and TCR repertoires in tissues likely differ from the TCR repertoires found in blood. Across a handful of donors, roughly 5.1% of naive CD4, around 3.5% of naive CD8, roughly 2.3% of memory CD4, and approximately 0.4% of memory CD8 clonotypes were shared. Clonotypes shared by all four sorted-subset donors showed higher generation probabilities than non-shared clonotypes. Based on pairwise subsampling, the degree of clonotype sharing among donors was expected to be affected by sequencing depth. Estimated clonotype richness was generally larger for naive than for memory subsets. Rarefaction of sorted-subset datasets indicated incomplete sequencing despite the large sequencing depth.

Using the deep immunoSEQ assay, multiplex PCR amplified TCR CDR3 regions from genomic DNA. Genomic DNA extracted from each cell subset was distributed evenly over all wells of several immunoSEQ 96-well plates, and each plate served as one replicate. For sorted subsets, each replicate PCR was loaded with about 0.2 ug genomic DNA, equivalent to approximately 27,000 T cell genomes. Purified libraries were quantified with a Qubit 3.0 fluorometer, sized on a Bioanalyzer 2100, and re-quantified with the KAPA Library Quantification kit. Every immunoSEQ 96-well plate was sequenced on a dedicated single-read 150-cycle Illumina NextSeq 550 flow cell. Turning to the authors' computational methods: Because only junctional sequences without quality scores were contained in the immunoSEQ output, filtering matching that applied to full-length reads could not be performed. To assign V/J genes and CDR3, sequences were annotated against IMGT germline references using PyIR, a Python wrapper for IgBLAST v1.9. Any read was removed if the V/J assignment was weak (E-value above 1e-6), the CDR3 was missing, or the read contained stop codons, out-of-frame junctions, or ambiguous translated residues. V3J clonotypes were defined as sequences sharing the same inferred V gene, J gene, and CDR3 amino acid sequence. Percentage overlap between repertoires was calculated by dividing the number of shared unique clonotypes by the size of the smaller repertoire. Richness of each repertoire was evaluated using RTK rarefaction, the Chao1 estimator, and Recon v2.1 estimates of unobserved clonotypes. Generation probabilities were computed with OLGA for all TCRbeta clonotypes obtained by the gDNA method from a handful of donors. The table was pulled from immuneACCESS by TCRdb, which kept in-frame rearrangements only. Such tables lose some clones; where checked, under half of the loss comes from unresolved V genes, and the rest has no known cause. V, J and clone size derive from that table, while D and trimming were established from the DNA sequence. A total of around 320,000 clones appear in this sample, roughly 87% of them only once. Together, the top ten hold around 15% of the sample.

Trimming takes 0 bases from V and 5 bases from J, and the germline ends sit 16 bases apart. From the cysteine up to the phenylalanine, the CDR3 has a length of 16 residues. Solely the CDR3 DNA is kept, with 48 bases framed from the first base. CDR1 is given as ENHRY and CDR2 as SYGVKD, both from the germline V gene. The donors were healthy, HIV-negative adults who had no recently reported acute infections or vaccinations. All donors were Caucasian adults living in Nashville, Tennessee, USA. CD8 memory samples consisted of magnetically selected CD45RO+ cells combined with CCR7-negative CD45RA+ effector memory (TemRA) cells. Blood was collected by leukapheresis, and PBMCs were isolated by Ficoll-Histopaque density gradient centrifugation and then cryopreserved in liquid nitrogen vapor phase. Purity and quantity of every magnetically sorted T cell population were checked by analytical flow cytometry. Genomic DNA was isolated from every sorted fraction and measured by UV absorbance on a Nanodrop 2000c.

A remark on this clone: No cognate antigen has been identified for it. One base away there is no much larger clone; base qualities are not given.

Sequencing used memory CD8+ T cells sorted from blood. Taken with the paper, the label for cell subset or site translates to: CD45RO+ cells pooled with CCR7-negative TemRA cells. The sequence was obtained from a man aged 18 to 29 in good health. The V and J segments used are TRBV10-3 and TRBJ2-5; the D call is tentative, TRBD1 or TRBD2, as each matches 5 bases. At the DNA level, the sequence is TGTGCCATCAGTGAGTCGATTTCGGGGCTCGGGGAGACCCAGTACTTC. This yields the protein CAISESISGLGETQYF.